The 4 T cell receptor beta chains presented below share a single source sample, sequenced in a study of T cells in Graves' hyperthyroidism and ophthalmopathy. TCR beta CDR3 region amplification was performed from RNA transcripts. Initially, a first-round RT-PCR of the TCR CDR3 employed the HTBI primer set. TCRdb itself ran the multiplex PCR reads through MiXCR, one entry per CDR3 protein. This sample yields approximately 430,000 distinct CDR3 sequences, of which roughly 15% are seen a single time; about 13% belongs to the top ten. What was sequenced was blood. The receptors were sampled from a man younger than 30 with Graves' ophthalmopathy.

This clonotype has just a few counts. V gene TRBV30 combines with J gene TRBJ1-3; weak D call: TRBD1 (5 bases). This CDR3 contains 13 residues. The germline CDR1 and CDR2 sequences are GTSNPN and SVGIG (reference sequence). V lost 5 bases to trimming and J lost 0 bases, with 8 bases between them. The CDR3 DNA reads TGTGCCTGGGACAGAACCTCTGGAAACACCATATATTTT. This translates into CAWDRTSGNTIYF.

This rearrangement joins TRBV28 to TRBJ2-2; 8 bases agree with TRBD1. Losses at the gene ends were 6 bases for V and 3 bases for J; bases not matched to a gene: 9. CDR1 is MDHEN and CDR2 is SYDVKM in the germline V gene. CDR3 length equals 16 residues. The CDR3: CASRPTGGDYTGELFF. The DNA of the CDR3 is TGTGCCAGCAGACCCACAGGGGGTGATTACACCGGGGAGCTGTTTTTT.

Ten or more counts support this clonotype. This chain connects TRBV7-2 to TRBJ2-4, with TRBD1 matching over 8 bases. J was trimmed by 9 bases and V by 5 bases; bases with no gene match: 3. Germline lookup yields CDR1 SGHTA and CDR2 FQGNSA. The CDR3 loop spans 12 amino acids. CDR3 region: CASSQQGVIQYF. The CDR3 nucleotides read TGTGCCAGCAGCCAACAGGGGGTCATTCAGTACTTC. Full variable domain (remainder filled in from reference TRBV7-2 and TRBJ2-4): GAGVSQSPSNKVTEKGKDVELRCDPISGHTALYWYRQSLGQGLEFLIYFQGNSAPDKSGLPSDRFSAERTGGSVSTLTIQRTQQEDSAVYLCASSQQGVIQYFGAGTRLSVL.

This clonotype was seen many times. The chain is built from TRBV5-1 and TRBJ2-2; the D call may be TRBD1 or TRBD2 (6 bases each). Germline CDR1 SGHRS, CDR2 YFSETQ. This CDR3 region has 16 residues. V was trimmed by 4 bases and J by 7 bases, leaving 20 bases between them. CDR3 residues: CASSAGPGEVSGELFF. DNA of the CDR3: TGCGCCAGCAGCGCCGGCCCAGGGGAGGTGAGCGGGGAGCTGTTTTTT.